The source of this T cell receptor (beta chain) is a study of blood T cell repertoires in COVID-19. On the study more broadly: Italy, Spain and the United States were the sources of the convalescent and acute COVID-19 samples. T cells, B-cell-depleted T cells, or PBMCs provided the cDNA or gDNA that served as material.

In Seattle, patients joined the study during active infection and were tracked longitudinally. Study processing details: Amplification of reference gene primers provided the estimated nucleated cell counts. TCRdb keeps only in-frame clones here, not all; method: immunoSEQ multiplex PCR. V and J calls and clone size are copied from that table; D and trimming were computed from the DNA. The sample records 400,000 to 450,000 clones, about 91% being singletons. Germline assignment: CDR1 SGHRS and CDR2 YFSETQ. There are 16 residues in the CDR3. With V trimmed by 4 bases and J by 2 bases, 8 bases remained unmatched.

Sequences were obtained from peripheral blood. The sequence came from a woman aged 50 to 60 with COVID-19, enrolled during active disease. The V gene is TRBV5-1, the J gene TRBJ2-7, with 11 nucleotides matching TRBD1. The CDR3 DNA is TGCGCCAGCAGCAGGACAGGGGGCGAACTAACCTACGAGCAGTACTTC. Its protein is CASSRTGGELTYEQYF.